The text below deals with one T cell receptor (beta chain). Its antigen is unknown. The sample belongs to a study of cytomegalovirus exposure and HLA in healthy donors. Assay used: immunoSEQ multiplex PCR; TCRdb lists only in-frame clones, some missing. In the table there are about 79,000 clones, roughly 93% of which are singletons. Notes on the study in general: Testing in vitro showed a few CMV-associated chains specific for CMV antigens. Usually a TCR sequence was rare, but some public TCRs were found in many donors. The tendency of first-cohort TCR clusters to co-occur in the 130 or so validation repertoires was identified by a subsequent analysis.

CDR1 is SEHNR, CDR2 FQNEAQ, per germline (reference sequence). With 7 bases removed from V and 4 bases from J, the gap between germline ends came to 17 bases. The CDR3 runs to 15 residues. The sequence was collected from a woman in her 30s in good health and CMV-seronegative. The chain couples TRBV7-9 to TRBJ2-1; D may be TRBD2 (5 bases). The source material was PBMCs. The CDR3 DNA is TGTGCCAGCACCCCGGGAACTACCCTATACAATGAGCAGTTCTTC. Encoded protein: CASTPGTTLYNEQFF. The full variable domain, its missing parts supplied by reference TRBV7-9 and TRBJ2-1, is DTGVSQNPRHKITKRGQNVTFRCDPISEHNRLYWYRQTLGQGPEFLTYFQNEAQLEKSRLLSDRFSAERPKGSFSTLEIQRTEQGDSAMYLCASTPGTTLYNEQFFGPGTRLTVL.